The next 24 T cell receptor beta chains were all read from a single sample in a study of shared clonotypes between healthy human individuals. Sequencing used immunoSEQ multiplex PCR; TCRdb keeps in-frame clones, though not all of them. The sample records approximately 530,000 clones, 95% to 96% being singletons. The sample comprised naive CD4+ T cells sorted from blood. Stated subset: CD45RA+ positively selected. Receptors originate from a woman between 25 and 40 years old in good health.

The V gene is TRBV5-4, the J gene TRBJ1-1; maybe TRBD1 (5 bases). This CDR3 spans 11 amino acids. CDR1 is SGHNT and CDR2 is YYREEE in the germline V gene (reference sequence). In nucleotides, the CDR3 is TGTGCGGAGGGGCTGGGCACTGAAGCTTTCTTT. Encoded protein: CAEGLGTEAFF.

The chain links TRBV27 to TRBJ2-1; 13 nucleotides agree with TRBD2. The V and J ends lost 5 bases and 4 bases, in that order; junction bases with no gene match: 2. The CDR3 is made up of 15 amino acids. CDR1 is MNHEY, CDR2 SMNVEV, per germline (reference sequence). The CDR3 nucleotides are TGTGCCAGCAGTCAGGGACTAGCGGGGTACAATGAGCAGTTCTTC. This encodes CASSQGLAGYNEQFF.

The rearrangement joins TRBV25-1 to TRBJ2-2; D remains unclear. CDR3 length equals 14 residues. Germline assignment: CDR1 MGHDK and CDR2 SYGVNS. Trimming shortened V by 5 bases and J by 3 bases, and 10 bases separated the two germline ends. CDR3 DNA sequence: TGTGCCAGCAGTCAAAAAAAGGACACCGGGGAGCTGTTTTTT. It is translated as CASSQKKDTGELFF. Filled out from reference TRBV25-1 and TRBJ2-2, the complete variable domain reads EADIYQTPRYLVIGTGKKITLECSQTMGHDKMYWYQQDPGMELHLIHYSYGVNSTEKGDLSSESTVSRIRTEHFPLTLESARPSHTSQYLCASSQKKDTGELFFGEGSRLTVL.

This clone appeared once. The chain employs TRBV4-1 and TRBJ2-7, with D possibly matching TRBD2 (6 bases). Germline values: CDR1 MGHRA, CDR2 YSYEKL. V shed 1 base and J shed 2 bases, with 12 bases lying between them. The CDR3 contains 15 residues. CDR3 sequence reads: CASSQGEGLTYEQYF. The DNA for the CDR3 is TGCGCCAGCAGCCAAGGCGAGGGACTTACCTACGAGCAGTACTTC.

J is TRBJ2-7 and V is TRBV28; 8 nucleotides match TRBD1. The germline CDR1 and CDR2 sequences are MDHEN and SYDVKM. V gave up 5 bases and J gave up 3 bases; unmatched junction bases: 6. The CDR3 covers 14 residues. The CDR3 DNA is TGTGCCAGCAGTCCCCTGGGACAGGTCTACGAGCAGTACTTC. Its protein product is CASSPLGQVYEQYF.

The V and J genes are TRBV11-3 and TRBJ1-1; 11 bases match TRBD1. V lost 5 bases to trimming and J lost 4 bases; unmatched junction nucleotides: 6. CDR1 and CDR2 from the germline V gene are SGHNT and YENEEA. The CDR3 sequence is 15 residues long. The CDR3 nucleotides are TGTGCCAGCAGCGTAGGGGGGACAGGGGGCACTGAAGCTTTCTTT. Protein sequence: CASSVGGTGGTEAFF.

The chain carries TRBV14 and TRBJ2-5, with D unclear. The J call may not be correct, given that the DNA end is closer to TRBJ2-7. The germline V gene encodes CDR1 SGHDN and CDR2 FVKESK. The CDR3 is made up of 12 amino acids. The CDR3 sequence is CASSQSGYEQYF. The CDR3 region has the DNA TGTGCCAGCAGCCAATCCGGCTACGAGCAGTACTTC.

This rearrangement joins TRBV28 to TRBJ2-3; TRBD1 matches 9 bases. This CDR3 is 17 amino acids long. Trimming cost V 4 bases and J 2 bases; bases outside gene matches: 10. Germline V gene data show CDR1 as MDHEN and CDR2 as SYDVKM. The CDR3 reads CASSSPPGQGITDTQYF. DNA for the CDR3: TGTGCCAGCAGTTCCCCCCCCGGACAGGGGATCACAGATACGCAGTATTTT.

This clone was counted only a few times. Compared with germline, one end of the junction differs, possibly owing to a read error. The chain carries TRBV27 and TRBJ1-2; 7 bases map to TRBD1. The germline V gene encodes CDR1 MNHEY and CDR2 SMNVEV (reference sequence). The CDR3 consists of 12 residues. In nucleotides, the CDR3 is TGTGCCAGCAGTTCTCCCGGACAGGCTAGGGCCTTC. As protein: CASSSPGQARAF.

In this sample, this clone turned up a few times. The chain combines TRBV10-3 with TRBJ2-1; D is tentatively TRBD1 or TRBD2 (5 bases each). V gave up 10 bases and J gave up 2 bases, with 21 bases separating them. This CDR3 contains 16 residues. The germline CDR1 and CDR2 sequences are ENHRY and SYGVKD. The chain's CDR3 is CATDKGQGATYNEQFF. The CDR3 DNA reads TGTGCCACAGATAAGGGGCAGGGAGCAACCTACAATGAGCAGTTCTTC.

V is TRBV28 and J is TRBJ1-2; D uncertain. The length of the CDR3 is 13 residues. The V and J ends lost 3 bases and 8 bases respectively, with 13 bases between them. CDR1 is MDHEN, CDR2 SYDVKM, per germline. The CDR3 nucleotides read TGTGCCAGCAGTTTTATAGGTAGTTACGGCTACACCTTC. This sequence encodes CASSFIGSYGYTF.

The CDR3 sequence is CASRPILASGSQETQYF. For the CDR3, the DNA is TGCGCCAGCAGGCCTATTTTGGCTAGCGGGAGTCAAGAGACCCAGTACTTC. The V call is TRBV4-1, the J call TRBJ2-5, with 10 positions matching TRBD2. The CDR3 extends over 17 amino acids. Germline loops: CDR1 MGHRA, CDR2 YSYEKL. Trimming removed 6 bases from V and 2 bases from J; junction bases left unmatched: 12.

The V gene is TRBV6-5, the J gene TRBJ1-6; D is uncertain. CDR1 is MNHEY, CDR2 SVGAGI, per germline. Trimming pared 0 bases from V and 11 bases from J, leaving 11 bases between. This CDR3 spans 14 amino acids. CDR3 region: CASSYSRGRAPLHF. The CDR3 DNA reads as TGTGCCAGCAGTTACTCGAGAGGGCGAGCACCCCTCCACTTT.

The chain combines TRBV19 with TRBJ1-5; the match to TRBD1 covers 7 bases. V lost 5 bases and J lost 2; bases outside the gene matches: 12. The germline CDR1 and CDR2 sequences are LNHDA and SQIVND (reference sequence). CDR3 length equals 17 residues. The CDR3 sequence: CASSPLTGVGGNQPQHF. DNA for the CDR3: TGTGCCAGTAGTCCCTTAACAGGGGTGGGCGGCAATCAGCCCCAGCATTTT.

V usage is TRBV13 and J usage is TRBJ2-6; maybe TRBD2 (5 bases). Germline values: CDR1 PRHDT, CDR2 FYEKMQ (reference sequence). Trimming left V 0 bases short and J 0 bases short, with 12 bases between. CDR3 length: 18 residues. CDR3 in amino acids: CASSLGRTYFSGANVLTF. The CDR3 DNA reads TGTGCCAGCAGCTTAGGAAGGACTTATTTCTCTGGGGCCAACGTCCTGACTTTC. Full variable domain (remainder filled in from reference TRBV13 and TRBJ2-6): AAGVIQSPRHLIKEKRETATLKCYPIPRHDTVYWYQQGPGQDPQFLISFYEKMQSDKGSIPDRFSAQQFSDYHSELNMSSLELGDSALYFCASSLGRTYFSGANVLTFGAGSRLTVL.

This chain joins TRBV4-1 and TRBJ2-7; D gene uncertain. The CDR3 sequence is 13 residues long. V lost 2 bases and J 0 bases, leaving 5 bases between the germline ends. The germline V gene encodes CDR1 MGHRA and CDR2 YSYEKL. This chain's CDR3 is CASSQSNSYEQYF. The CDR3 nucleotides are TGCGCCAGCAGCCAATCTAACTCCTACGAGCAGTACTTC.

V gene TRBV19 combines with J gene TRBJ1-1, with TRBD1 identical over 7 bases. CDR1 is LNHDA and CDR2 is SQIVND in the germline V gene (reference sequence). This CDR3 is 15 amino acids long. V trimming: 4 bases; J trimming: 6 bases; junction bases outside the gene matches: 11. CDR3 sequence: CASSKAVTGSPEAFF. CDR3 nucleotide sequence: TGTGCCAGTAGTAAGGCCGTGACAGGGTCCCCTGAAGCTTTCTTT.

This chain uses TRBV28 with TRBJ1-2; D perhaps matches TRBD1 (5 bases). V dropped 7 bases and J dropped 5 bases, with 17 bases sitting between them. The CDR3 sequence is 14 residues long. The germline V gene has CDR1 MDHEN and CDR2 SYDVKM. In nucleotides, the CDR3 is TGTGCCAGCACCCCAGGGCAGGGTGGGTATGGCTACACCTTC. Protein sequence: CASTPGQGGYGYTF.

This clone is a singleton in its sample. The chain employs TRBV7-6 and TRBJ2-7; 9 bases align to TRBD2. The CDR3 is made up of 13 amino acids. Germline CDR1 reads SGHVS; CDR2 reads FNYEAQ. The trim removed 3 bases at V and 6 bases at J, leaving 3 bases unmatched. The CDR3 coding sequence is TGTGCCAGCAGCTTGGGACTAGCAGGCGAGCAGTACTTC. It specifies CASSLGLAGEQYF.

The CDR3, as DNA: TGTGCCAGCACTCAGATAAAGGATGAAAAACTGTTTTTT. Its translation is CASTQIKDEKLFF. The rearrangement joins TRBV28 to TRBJ1-4; D ambiguous. Germline V gene data show CDR1 as MDHEN and CDR2 as SYDVKM. The CDR3 covers 13 residues. V was pared by 7 bases and J by 6 bases, with 12 bases between.

The V and J genes are TRBV4-2 and TRBJ2-3, with 10 positions matching TRBD2. Germline V CDR1 and CDR2: LGHNA, YNFKEQ. The CDR3 is 17 amino acids. V was pared by 1 base and J by 5 bases, with 9 bases of the junction left unmatched. CDR3 amino acids: CASSQAPLAGVVDTQYF. The DNA of the CDR3 is TGTGCCAGCAGCCAAGCCCCGCTAGCGGGAGTGGTAGATACGCAGTATTTT.

This sequence joins TRBV18 and TRBJ2-1; TRBD2 aligns across 9 bases. V lost 1 base, J lost 9 bases, and 7 bases stayed unmatched. Per the germline V gene, CDR1 is KGHSH and CDR2 is LQKENI. The CDR3 has 15 amino acids. The CDR3 loop is CASSPLNSGSSEQFF. The CDR3 DNA is TGTGCCAGCTCACCACTCAATAGCGGGAGTAGTGAGCAGTTCTTC. The whole variable domain, filled in from reference TRBV18 and TRBJ2-1, reads NAGVMQNPRHLVRRRGQEARLRCSPMKGHSHVYWYRQLPEEGLKFMVYLQKENIIDESGMPKERFSAEFPKEGPSILRIQQVVRGDSAAYFCASSPLNSGSSEQFFGPGTRLTVL.

The rearrangement uses TRBV30 and TRBJ1-6; tentative D call: TRBD1 (5 bases). V was cut by 1 base and J by 5 bases, with 12 bases left in between. Germline CDR1 reads GTSNPN; CDR2 reads SVGIG (reference sequence). The CDR3 length is 15 residues. DNA for the CDR3: TGTGCCTGGAGTGGTACAGGCCTTCATAATTCACCCCTCCACTTT. Translation: CAWSGTGLHNSPLHF.

This CDR3 is CASRRGLAGSSGELFF. The CDR3 nucleotides read TGTGCCAGCAGGAGGGGCTTAGCGGGATCTTCCGGGGAGCTGTTTTTT. The chain uses TRBV9 and TRBJ2-2; TRBD2 matches 8 bases. The germline V gene has CDR1 SGDLS and CDR2 YYNGEE. There are 16 residues in the CDR3. With 5 bases clipped from V and 6 bases from J, the junction kept 12 bases outside the gene matches.